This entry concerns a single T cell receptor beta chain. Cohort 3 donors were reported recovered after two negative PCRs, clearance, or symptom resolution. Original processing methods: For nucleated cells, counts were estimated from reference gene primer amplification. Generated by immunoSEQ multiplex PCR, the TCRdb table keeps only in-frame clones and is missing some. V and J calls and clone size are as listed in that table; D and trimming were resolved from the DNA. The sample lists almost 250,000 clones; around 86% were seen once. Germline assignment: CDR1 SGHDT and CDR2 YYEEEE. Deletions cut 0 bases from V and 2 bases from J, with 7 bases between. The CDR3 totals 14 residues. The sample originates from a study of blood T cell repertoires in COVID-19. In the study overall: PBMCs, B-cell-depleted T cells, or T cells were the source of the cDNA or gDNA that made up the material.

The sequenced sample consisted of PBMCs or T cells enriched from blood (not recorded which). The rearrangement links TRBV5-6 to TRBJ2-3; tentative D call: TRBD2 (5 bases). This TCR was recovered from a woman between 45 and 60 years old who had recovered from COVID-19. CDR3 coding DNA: TGTGCCAGCAGCTTGGTCCGGGACACAGATACGCAGTATTTT. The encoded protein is CASSLVRDTDTQYF.